The next 22 T cell receptor beta chains were all read from a single sample in a study of blood T cell repertoires in COVID-19. Profiled with immunoSEQ multiplex PCR; TCRdb holds only in-frame clones, not every one. This table has 45,000 to 65,000 clones, 65% to 85% appearing once. What was sequenced was peripheral blood. Receptor source: a human donor in a cohort sampled during active COVID-19.

This clone was observed a single time. The rearrangement uses TRBV24-1 and TRBJ2-1; 8 nucleotides align to TRBD2. Germline V gene data show CDR1 as KGHDR and CDR2 as SFDVKD. This CDR3 has 14 amino acids. Unmatched junction bases numbered 5, after V lost 3 bases and J lost 8 bases. CDR3 sequence reads: CATSDGGGFDEQFF. The CDR3 coding sequence is TGTGCCACCAGTGATGGCGGGGGGTTTGATGAGCAGTTCTTC.

The chain joins TRBV28 to TRBJ2-3; a possible D gene is TRBD2 (6 bases). Germline assignment: CDR1 MDHEN and CDR2 SYDVKM. The CDR3 totals 14 residues. The V end lost 3 bases, the J end lost 7 bases, and 14 bases lay between the germline ends. The CDR3 spells CASSFPSAAHTQYF. CDR3 coding DNA: TGTGCCAGCAGTTTCCCTAGCGCGGCACATACGCAGTATTTT. Filled out from reference TRBV28 and TRBJ2-3, the complete variable domain reads DVKVTQSSRYLVKRTGEKVFLECVQDMDHENMFWYRQDPGLGLRLIYFSYDVKMKEKGDIPEGYSVSREKKERFSLILESASTNQTSMYLCASSFPSAAHTQYFGPGTRLTVL.

This clone was detected a few times. V usage is TRBV10-2 and J usage is TRBJ1-2; D uncertain. The CDR3 sequence is 15 residues long. CDR1 and CDR2 from the germline V gene are WSHSY and SAAADI. The V and J ends lost 3 bases and 7 bases respectively, with 18 bases between them. CDR3 coding DNA: TGCGCCAGCAGTGAAGGTTTCCGATTAGGGAGTGGCTACACCTTC. Its protein is CASSEGFRLGSGYTF.

This clone was recorded a few times. The rearrangement uses TRBV9 and TRBJ2-7; TRBD2 matches 7 bases. With V trimmed by 4 bases and J by 0 bases, 4 bases remained unmatched. The CDR3 extends over 14 amino acids. Germline V gives CDR1 SGDLS, CDR2 YYNGEE. CDR3 in amino acids: CASSLRTSSYEQYF. DNA of the CDR3: TGTGCCAGCAGCCTGCGGACTAGCTCCTACGAGCAGTACTTC.

The rearrangement links TRBV5-1 to TRBJ2-3; a possible D gene is TRBD2 (6 bases). Trimming took 5 bases from V and 0 from J, leaving 16 bases between them. This CDR3 has 16 amino acids. Germline CDR1 reads SGHRS; CDR2 reads YFSETQ. In DNA, the CDR3 is TGCGCCAGCAGAAGGTGGGGCGGGGCCAGCACAGATACGCAGTATTTT. It codes for CASRRWGGASTDTQYF.

The genes are TRBV18 and TRBJ1-1, with a weak D call TRBD1 (5 bases). Trimming removed 3 bases at V and 0 bases at J, with 8 bases between. CDR3 length: 14 amino acids. Germline CDR1 reads KGHSH; CDR2 reads LQKENI. The CDR3 reads CASSPGRLNTEAFF. The CDR3 bases are TGTGCCAGCTCACCGGGGCGGTTGAACACTGAAGCTTTCTTT.

The V gene is TRBV7-9, the J gene TRBJ2-1; D may be TRBD2 (6 bases). The germline V gene has CDR1 SEHNR and CDR2 FQNEAQ (reference sequence). This CDR3 region has 16 residues. Trimming shortened V by 1 base and J by 3 bases, and 13 bases separated the two germline ends. The CDR3 nucleotides read TGTGCCAGCAGCTTAGGTGGGGGGTATAACTACAATGAGCAGTTCTTC. This encodes CASSLGGGYNYNEQFF.

The chain recombines TRBV24-1 with TRBJ2-2, with TRBD1 matching 9 bases. CDR1 is KGHDR and CDR2 is SFDVKD in the germline V gene. The CDR3 has 16 residues. V gave up 9 bases and J gave up 2 bases; unmatched junction bases: 9. CDR3 sequence (DNA): TGTGCCACCCGAGGGACAGGGTATGGAAACACCGGGGAGCTGTTTTTT. It specifies CATRGTGYGNTGELFF.

In nucleotides, the CDR3 is TGTGCCAGCAGTTTGGGGACAGGGGGCACAGATACGCAGTATTTT. It encodes CASSLGTGGTDTQYF. V is TRBV6-2 or TRBV6-3 and J is TRBJ2-3, with 10 nucleotides matching TRBD1. Germline CDR1 and CDR2: MNHEY and SVGEGT. With 4 bases clipped from V and 1 base from J, the junction kept 2 bases outside the gene matches. The CDR3 has 15 amino acids.

This clone appeared a few times. This chain joins TRBV30 and TRBJ1-6; no definite D call. CDR1 and CDR2 from the germline V gene are GTSNPN and SVGIG (reference sequence). CDR3 length: 14 residues. V was clipped by 3 bases and J by 9 bases, with 15 bases between them. This chain's CDR3 is CAWSKTIPSSPLHF. The CDR3 coding sequence is TGTGCCTGGAGCAAGACAATTCCGTCTTCACCCCTCCACTTT.

The chain combines TRBV30 with TRBJ1-6; 11 nucleotides align to TRBD1. The V gene end was trimmed by 2 bases and the J gene end by 9 bases; junction bases not matched to a gene: 3. The CDR3 has 14 amino acids. CDR1 and CDR2 from the germline V gene are GTSNPN and SVGIG (reference sequence). CDR3 coding DNA: TGTGCCTGGAGTCCTGGGACAGGGGGTTCACCCCTCCACTTT. Protein product: CAWSPGTGGSPLHF. Full variable domain (missing parts from reference TRBV30 and TRBJ1-6): SQTIHQWPATLVQPVGSPLSLECTVEGTSNPNLYWYRQAAGRGLQLLFYSVGIGQISSEVPQNLSASRPQDRQFILSSKKLLLSDSGFYLCAWSPGTGGSPLHFGNGTRLTVT.

The genes are TRBV5-1 and TRBJ2-2; TRBD2 is a possible D gene (6 bases). The CDR3 runs 16 residues. From germline, CDR1 is SGHRS and CDR2 YFSETQ. V lost 3 bases to trimming and J lost 3 bases, with 15 bases between them. The CDR3 bases are TGCGCCAGCAGCTGGGGGGAGTCCCGGTACACCGGGGAGCTGTTTTTT. It yields the protein CASSWGESRYTGELFF.

This clone has only one observation. J is TRBJ1-5 and V is TRBV16; D might be TRBD1 (5 bases). The V and J ends lost 4 bases and 6 bases respectively, with 13 bases between them. CDR1 and CDR2 (germline): KGHSY, FQNENV. The CDR3 is made up of 14 amino acids. The CDR3 nucleotides are TGTGCCAGCAGCCTCAATAAGGGGCCTCAGCCCCAGCATTTT. As protein: CASSLNKGPQPQHF.

The rearrangement uses TRBV18 and TRBJ2-1; the D gene is possibly TRBD1 (6 bases). The CDR3 runs to 13 residues. V lost 6 bases, J lost 5 bases, and 11 bases lay in between. From germline, CDR1 is KGHSH and CDR2 LQKENI. The CDR3 bases are TGTGCCAGCTCTGATTGGGGGCACAATGAGCAGTTCTTC. Protein product: CASSDWGHNEQFF.

The rearrangement joins TRBV28 to TRBJ1-1; 9 bases map to TRBD1. V was pared by 5 bases and J by 8 bases, with 9 bases of the junction left unmatched. The CDR3 runs to 14 residues. Germline values: CDR1 MDHEN, CDR2 SYDVKM. CDR3 amino acids: CASSPTGTGQEAFF. DNA of the CDR3: TGTGCCAGCAGTCCCACCGGGACAGGGCAGGAAGCTTTCTTT.

The chain has TRBV11-3 and TRBJ1-2; perhaps TRBD1 as D (5 bases). Germline V gene sequence: CDR1 SGHNT, CDR2 YENEEA. The CDR3 loop spans 14 amino acids. V lost 1 base, J lost 7 bases, and 13 bases lay in between. The CDR3, as DNA: TGTGCCAGCAGCTTAGCAGGGCAGGGTGGTGGCTACACCTTC. Translating gives CASSLAGQGGGYTF. The full variable domain, in which reference TRBV11-3 and TRBJ1-2 provide the parts outside the CDR3, is EAGVVQSPRYKIIEKKQPVAFWCNPISGHNTLYWYLQNLGQGPELLIRYENEEAVDDSQLPKDRFSAERLKGVDSTLKIQPAELGDSAVYLCASSLAGQGGGYTFGSGTRLTVV.

The rearrangement uses TRBV28 and TRBJ1-1; D uncertain. Germline CDR1 is MDHEN and CDR2 is SYDVKM. Trimming left V 1 base short and J 6 bases short, with 9 bases between. This CDR3 contains 13 residues. This CDR3 is CASSLLAPAEAFF. Written as DNA, the CDR3 is TGTGCCAGCAGTTTATTGGCACCAGCTGAAGCTTTCTTT.

The chain uses TRBV4-2 and TRBJ2-1, with TRBD2 matching over 9 bases. The CDR3 covers 17 residues. The germline gives CDR1 LGHNA, CDR2 YNFKEQ. The V gene end was trimmed by 1 base and the J gene end by 4 bases; junction bases not matched to a gene: 8. CDR3 nucleotides: TGTGCCAGCAGCCAAGGGTTGGCAGCGGGGGGATACAATGAGCAGTTCTTC. It specifies CASSQGLAAGGYNEQFF.

The CDR3 coding sequence is TGCGCCAGCAGCTTCTCAGGGGCAGATACGCAGTATTTT. Protein product: CASSFSGADTQYF. This chain uses TRBV5-1 with TRBJ2-3; perhaps TRBD1 as D (6 bases). This CDR3 has 13 residues. CDR1 is SGHRS, CDR2 YFSETQ, per germline. V dropped 2 bases and J dropped 4 bases, with 8 bases sitting between them.

The chain combines TRBV27 with TRBJ2-2; 7 bases map to TRBD1. Germline trimming cut 6 bases from V and 4 bases from J; bases unmatched to any gene: 5. Germline CDR1 MNHEY, CDR2 SMNVEV (reference sequence). The CDR3 is 14 amino acids. The CDR3 protein is CASSRDSLTGELFF. The CDR3 DNA is TGTGCCAGCAGCCGGGACAGCCTCACCGGGGAGCTGTTTTTT.

The chain is built from TRBV4-2 and TRBJ2-1, with D possibly being TRBD2 (5 bases). The V gene lost 4 bases and the J gene lost 8 bases, with 21 bases spanning the gap. The CDR3 has 16 residues. CDR1 and CDR2 (germline): LGHNA, YNFKEQ. The CDR3: CASSRDLARVGDEQFF. The CDR3, as DNA: TGTGCCAGCAGCCGTGACCTAGCCCGAGTGGGCGATGAGCAGTTCTTC.

The gene calls are TRBV9 and TRBJ2-7; TRBD2 aligns across 14 bases. This CDR3 region has 17 residues. Germline CDR1 reads SGDLS; CDR2 reads YYNGEE. Trimming at V came to 4 bases and at J to 6 bases, leaving 12 bases not matched to a gene. In DNA form, the CDR3 reads TGTGCCAGCAGCCCACGACTAGCGGGAGGGCCAATGCGCGAGCAGTACTTC. This gives the protein CASSPRLAGGPMREQYF.